The source of this T cell receptor beta chain is a study of blood T cell repertoires in COVID-19. Clones were read by immunoSEQ multiplex PCR, and TCRdb kept only the in-frame ones, dropping some. The data show nearly 70,000 clones, around nine tenths seen once. CDR1 is ENHRY and CDR2 is SYGVKD in the germline V gene. V lost 5 bases, J lost 3 bases, and 8 bases lay in between. The CDR3 runs to 12 residues. The V and J genes are TRBV10-3 and TRBJ2-7; no firm D call. This sequence originates from a woman in her forties or fifties with COVID-19, enrolled during active disease. The sequenced material came from peripheral blood. In DNA, the CDR3 is TGTGCCATCAGTCGCGGAGACTACGAGCAGTACTTC. Its translation: CAISRGDYEQYF.